A selection of T cell receptor beta chains follows, all from one sample in a study of blood T cell repertoires in COVID-19. Produced via immunoSEQ multiplex PCR; TCRdb's table is partial and in-frame only. The repertoire has 150,000 to 200,000 clones, more than 75% of them found once; the top ten carry 6%. What was sequenced was peripheral blood. These receptors all come from a man aged 40-55 years with active or convalescent COVID-19. The CDR3 runs from the conserved cysteine through the conserved F or W. The order of the fields is J gene, CDR3 length, clone size, D gene, V gene, CDR3 protein, CDR3 DNA. The D gene is left open where the match is weak. Clone sizes are given selectively: once, few, many, or a class where the clone is expanded.

J gene: TRBJ1-3
CDR3 length: 17
clone size: NA
D gene: NA
V gene: TRBV12-5
CDR3 protein: CASGLVRYRDSGNTIYF
CDR3 DNA: TGTGCTAGTGGTTTGGTACGGTACAGGGACTCTGGAAACACCATATATTTT

J gene: TRBJ1-3
CDR3 length: 14
clone size: NA
D gene: NA
V gene: TRBV19
CDR3 protein: CASRAGGSGNTIYF
CDR3 DNA: TGTGCCAGTAGGGCCGGGGGCTCTGGAAACACCATATATTTT

J gene: TRBJ1-1
CDR3 length: 18
clone size: NA
D gene: NA
V gene: TRBV19
CDR3 protein: CASSEIPGYRVRNTEAFF
CDR3 DNA: TGTGCCAGTAGCGAGATTCCCGGATACAGGGTACGGAACACTGAAGCTTTCTTT

J gene: TRBJ1-2
CDR3 length: 11
clone size: NA
D gene: NA
V gene: TRBV20-1
CDR3 protein: CSARVGGGYTF
CDR3 DNA: TGCAGTGCTAGAGTAGGAGGCGGCTACACCTTC

J gene: TRBJ1-3
CDR3 length: 14
clone size: NA
D gene: NA
V gene: TRBV7-8
CDR3 protein: CASSLAISGNTIYF
CDR3 DNA: TGTGCCAGCAGCTTAGCTATCTCTGGAAACACCATATATTTT

J gene: TRBJ2-1
CDR3 length: 13
clone size: NA
D gene: NA
V gene: TRBV15
CDR3 protein: CATSRDQVGALVF
CDR3 DNA: TGTGCCACCAGCAGAGATCAGGTGGGGGCGTTGGTCTTC

J gene: TRBJ2-6
CDR3 length: 16
clone size: NA
D gene: NA
V gene: TRBV18
CDR3 protein: CATSTGSITGANVLTF
CDR3 DNA: TGTGCCACCTCGACAGGCTCTATCACCGGGGCCAACGTCCTGACTTTC

J gene: TRBJ2-7
CDR3 length: 16
clone size: NA
D gene: TRBD2
V gene: TRBV25-1
CDR3 protein: CASSGAGRRGAYEQYF
CDR3 DNA: TGTGCCAGCAGTGGAGCGGGGAGACGTGGGGCCTACGAGCAGTACTTC

J gene: TRBJ1-1
CDR3 length: 15
clone size: NA
D gene: NA
V gene: TRBV30
CDR3 protein: CAWSVRGFGNTEAFF
CDR3 DNA: TGTGCCTGGAGTGTACGAGGCTTCGGGAACACTGAAGCTTTCTTT

J gene: TRBJ1-1
CDR3 length: 15
clone size: NA
D gene: NA
V gene: TRBV27
CDR3 protein: CASRRTGQRSTEAFF
CDR3 DNA: TGTGCCAGCAGAAGAACAGGACAACGGAGCACTGAAGCTTTCTTT

J gene: TRBJ2-7
CDR3 length: 15
clone size: once
D gene: TRBD2
V gene: TRBV5-1
CDR3 protein: CASSGGLAGRLEQYF
CDR3 DNA: TGCGCCAGCAGCGGGGGACTAGCGGGACGTCTAGAGCAGTACTTC

J gene: TRBJ1-5
CDR3 length: 11
clone size: NA
D gene: NA
V gene: TRBV20-1
CDR3 protein: CSASSGQPQHF
CDR3 DNA: TGCAGTGCTAGTTCCGGTCAGCCCCAGCATTTT

J gene: TRBJ2-3
CDR3 length: 14
clone size: NA
D gene: TRBD1
V gene: TRBV6-5
CDR3 protein: CASSRTGVKDTQYF
CDR3 DNA: TGTGCCAGCAGTAGGACAGGGGTTAAAGATACGCAGTATTTT

J gene: TRBJ2-1
CDR3 length: 12
clone size: NA
D gene: NA
V gene: TRBV15
CDR3 protein: CATSMSGNEQFF
CDR3 DNA: TGTGCCACCAGCATGTCAGGGAATGAGCAGTTCTTC

J gene: TRBJ2-3
CDR3 length: 16
clone size: NA
D gene: TRBD2
V gene: TRBV2
CDR3 protein: CASSVIAGGITDTQYF
CDR3 DNA: TGTGCCAGCAGTGTTATAGCGGGAGGAATCACAGATACGCAGTATTTT

J gene: TRBJ2-3
CDR3 length: 17
clone size: once
D gene: TRBD2
V gene: TRBV30
CDR3 protein: CAWSADRLALSTDTQYF
CDR3 DNA: TGTGCCTGGAGTGCGGATCGACTAGCGCTCAGCACAGATACGCAGTATTTT

J gene: TRBJ2-5
CDR3 length: 13
clone size: NA
D gene: NA
V gene: TRBV29-1
CDR3 protein: CSVIRQAGKTQYF
CDR3 DNA: TGCAGCGTCATACGACAGGCAGGGAAGACCCAGTACTTC

J gene: TRBJ2-3
CDR3 length: 11
clone size: NA
D gene: TRBD1
V gene: TRBV5-5
CDR3 protein: CASSLGDSHIF
CDR3 DNA: TGTGCCAGCAGCCTGGGGGACAGCCACATTTTT

J gene: TRBJ2-7
CDR3 length: 11
clone size: NA
D gene: NA
V gene: TRBV29-1
CDR3 protein: CSVEAPGKQYF
CDR3 DNA: TGCAGCGTTGAAGCACCGGGGAAGCAGTACTTC

J gene: TRBJ2-4
CDR3 length: 13
clone size: NA
D gene: TRBD1
V gene: TRBV6-5
CDR3 protein: CASRKTAGQGDYF
CDR3 DNA: TGTGCCAGCAGAAAAACGGCGGGACAGGGCGATTACTTC

J gene: TRBJ2-7
CDR3 length: 15
clone size: NA
D gene: TRBD1
V gene: TRBV2
CDR3 protein: CASSLGQGSPYEQYF
CDR3 DNA: TGTGCCAGCAGTCTCGGACAGGGCTCCCCCTACGAGCAGTACTTC

J gene: TRBJ2-2
CDR3 length: 14
clone size: NA
D gene: NA
V gene: TRBV5-4
CDR3 protein: CASSDSTILRELFF
CDR3 DNA: TGTGCCAGCAGCGATTCGACTATTTTACGGGAGCTGTTTTTT

J gene: TRBJ2-4
CDR3 length: 13
clone size: NA
D gene: TRBD1
V gene: TRBV3-1/TRBV3-2
CDR3 protein: CASSQDLGDRLSF
CDR3 DNA: TGTGCCAGCAGCCAAGATCTAGGGGACAGACTAAGTTTC

J gene: TRBJ2-1
CDR3 length: 15
clone size: NA
D gene: TRBD2
V gene: TRBV9
CDR3 protein: CASSVETSGYNEQFF
CDR3 DNA: TGTGCCAGCAGCGTAGAGACTAGCGGATACAATGAGCAGTTCTTC

J gene: TRBJ2-7
CDR3 length: 14
clone size: NA
D gene: NA
V gene: TRBV27
CDR3 protein: CASSFGQGSYEQYF
CDR3 DNA: TGTGCCAGCAGTTTCGGGCAGGGCTCCTACGAGCAGTACTTC

J gene: TRBJ2-2
CDR3 length: 16
clone size: NA
D gene: NA
V gene: TRBV3-1/TRBV3-2
CDR3 protein: CASSQRADSNTGELFF
CDR3 DNA: TGTGCCAGCAGCCAGCGTGCTGATTCGAACACCGGGGAGCTGTTTTTT

J gene: TRBJ1-5
CDR3 length: 12
clone size: NA
D gene: TRBD1
V gene: TRBV19
CDR3 protein: CASRDRGQPQHF
CDR3 DNA: TGTGCCAGCCGGGACAGGGGTCAGCCCCAGCATTTT

J gene: TRBJ1-1
CDR3 length: 15
clone size: NA
D gene: NA
V gene: TRBV28
CDR3 protein: CASSLTKGMNTEAFF
CDR3 DNA: TGTGCCAGCAGTTTGACCAAGGGGATGAACACTGAAGCTTTCTTT

J gene: TRBJ1-5
CDR3 length: 16
clone size: NA
D gene: NA
V gene: TRBV5-1
CDR3 protein: CASSFGGLSSNQPQHF
CDR3 DNA: TGCGCCAGCAGCTTCGGGGGGCTGTCTTCCAATCAGCCCCAGCATTTT

J gene: TRBJ2-7
CDR3 length: 17
clone size: NA
D gene: NA
V gene: TRBV1
CDR3 protein: CTSSQPSFGTGTYEQYF
CDR3 DNA: NA

J gene: TRBJ2-2
CDR3 length: 15
clone size: NA
D gene: NA
V gene: TRBV2
CDR3 protein: CASKEEGGYTGELFF
CDR3 DNA: TGTGCCAGCAAGGAGGAGGGAGGATACACCGGGGAGCTGTTTTTT

J gene: TRBJ1-1
CDR3 length: 16
clone size: NA
D gene: TRBD1
V gene: TRBV7-8
CDR3 protein: CASSRGGGATLTEAFF
CDR3 DNA: TGTGCCAGCAGCCGAGGGGGCGGGGCAACTTTAACTGAAGCTTTCTTT

J gene: TRBJ2-5
CDR3 length: 15
clone size: NA
D gene: NA
V gene: TRBV27
CDR3 protein: CASSIDRIRQETQYF
CDR3 DNA: TGTGCCAGCAGTATTGACAGGATTCGGCAAGAGACCCAGTACTTC

J gene: TRBJ1-2
CDR3 length: 17
clone size: NA
D gene: TRBD1
V gene: TRBV4-1
CDR3 protein: CASSQDSSRDRDYGYTF
CDR3 DNA: TGCGCCAGCAGCCAAGATTCTTCGCGGGACAGGGATTATGGCTACACCTTC

J gene: TRBJ2-3
CDR3 length: 14
clone size: NA
D gene: NA
V gene: TRBV4-1
CDR3 protein: CASSQVQLRDTQYF
CDR3 DNA: TGCGCCAGCAGCCAGGTACAGCTACGAGATACGCAGTATTTT

J gene: TRBJ1-1
CDR3 length: 14
clone size: few
D gene: NA
V gene: TRBV6-4
CDR3 protein: CASSSGDSLAEAFF
CDR3 DNA: TGTGCCAGCAGTTCGGGGGATTCTCTCGCTGAAGCTTTCTTT

J gene: TRBJ1-2
CDR3 length: 15
clone size: NA
D gene: TRBD1
V gene: TRBV5-1
CDR3 protein: CASSRTGAENYGYTF
CDR3 DNA: TGCGCCAGCAGCCGGACAGGGGCGGAAAACTATGGCTACACCTTC

J gene: TRBJ2-5
CDR3 length: 18
clone size: NA
D gene: TRBD1
V gene: TRBV18
CDR3 protein: CASQTPNPGQGFQETQYF
CDR3 DNA: TGTGCCAGTCAAACACCAAACCCGGGACAGGGATTCCAAGAGACCCAGTACTTC

J gene: TRBJ1-5
CDR3 length: 14
clone size: NA
D gene: NA
V gene: TRBV19
CDR3 protein: CASSIRNSNQPQHF
CDR3 DNA: TGTGCCAGTAGTATCAGGAATAGCAATCAGCCCCAGCATTTT

J gene: TRBJ1-5
CDR3 length: 17
clone size: NA
D gene: NA
V gene: TRBV2
CDR3 protein: CASSSGTGYSNNQPQHF
CDR3 DNA: TGTGCCAGCAGCTCCGGGACTGGGTATAGTAACAATCAGCCCCAGCATTTT

J gene: TRBJ2-1
CDR3 length: 17
clone size: NA
D gene: NA
V gene: TRBV7-2
CDR3 protein: CASSLELAGARYNEQFF
CDR3 DNA: TGTGCCAGCAGCTTAGAGTTGGCAGGGGCGAGATACAATGAGCAGTTCTTC

J gene: TRBJ1-2
CDR3 length: 16
clone size: NA
D gene: TRBD1
V gene: TRBV19
CDR3 protein: CASSVSYRGLNYGYTF
CDR3 DNA: TGTGCCAGTAGTGTCTCCTACAGGGGGCTGAACTATGGCTACACCTTC

J gene: TRBJ1-4
CDR3 length: 14
clone size: NA
D gene: TRBD1
V gene: TRBV5-5
CDR3 protein: CASSLRQGIEKLFF
CDR3 DNA: TGTGCCAGCAGCTTAAGACAGGGCATAGAAAAACTGTTTTTT

J gene: TRBJ2-5
CDR3 length: 13
clone size: once
D gene: NA
V gene: TRBV19
CDR3 protein: CASSISRGETQYF
CDR3 DNA: TGTGCCAGTAGTATCTCTAGGGGGGAGACCCAGTACTTC

J gene: TRBJ1-2
CDR3 length: 14
clone size: NA
D gene: TRBD1
V gene: TRBV6-5
CDR3 protein: CASIAGGYFYGYTF
CDR3 DNA: TGTGCCAGCATTGCAGGGGGCTACTTCTATGGCTACACCTTC

J gene: TRBJ2-1
CDR3 length: 14
clone size: few
D gene: NA
V gene: TRBV6-6
CDR3 protein: CASSAVQGGNEQFF
CDR3 DNA: TGTGCCAGCAGCGCGGTGCAGGGTGGTAATGAGCAGTTCTTC

J gene: TRBJ1-2
CDR3 length: 14
clone size: NA
D gene: TRBD1
V gene: TRBV7-9
CDR3 protein: CATDDREANYGYTF
CDR3 DNA: TGTGCCACCGACGACAGGGAAGCTAACTATGGCTACACCTTC

J gene: TRBJ2-2
CDR3 length: 15
clone size: NA
D gene: NA
V gene: TRBV25-1
CDR3 protein: CASSEAGALAGELFF
CDR3 DNA: TGTGCCAGCAGTGAGGCAGGGGCCCTCGCCGGGGAGCTGTTTTTT

J gene: TRBJ1-1
CDR3 length: 14
clone size: NA
D gene: NA
V gene: TRBV28
CDR3 protein: CASSLGAGWAEAFF
CDR3 DNA: TGTGCCAGCAGTTTAGGGGCAGGGTGGGCTGAAGCTTTCTTT